These 15 T cell receptor beta chains share one sample of origin, sequenced in a study of OX40 agonist ivuxolimab in advanced cancers. Here immunoSEQ multiplex PCR was the method, and the copy in TCRdb shows in-frame clones only, minus some. The table lists some 54,000 clones, roughly nine tenths of them singletons. The material sequenced was CD4+ or CD8+ T cells sorted from blood, taken in a trial of the OX40 agonist ivuxolimab. The source of these receptors is an adult with an advanced solid tumor such as melanoma, head and neck, liver or kidney cancer.

V and J are TRBV6-1 and TRBJ2-7; 9 nucleotides agree with TRBD1. CDR3 size: 15 residues. V shed 5 bases and J 1 base; nucleotides not matched to a gene: 6. Germline values: CDR1 MNHNS, CDR2 SASEGT. The CDR3 DNA reads TGTGCCAGCAGTCTAGGGGGGACAGGGTCCTACGAGCAGTACTTC. It codes for CASSLGGTGSYEQYF.

This chain joins TRBV6-1 and TRBJ1-5; 7 bases match TRBD1. Germline V gene lookup returns CDR1 MNHNS and CDR2 SASEGT. V gave up 4 bases and J gave up 7 bases; unmatched junction bases: 7. The CDR3 is 14 residues long. This CDR3 reads CASSGTGVEQPQHF. CDR3 in DNA: TGTGCCAGCAGTGGCACAGGGGTTGAGCAGCCCCAGCATTTT.

V is TRBV5-1 and J is TRBJ2-1; tentatively, D is TRBD1 (5 bases). V gave up 0 bases and J gave up 7 bases, with 11 bases separating them. The CDR3 is 14 amino acids. Looked up from germline, CDR1 is SGHRS and CDR2 is YFSETQ. CDR3: CASSLEAGRNEQFF. CDR3 in DNA: TGCGCCAGCAGCTTGGAGGCAGGGCGAAATGAGCAGTTCTTC.

The CDR3 DNA reads TGTGCCAGCAGCCGAACTGGGGGGCCCCAGCATTTT. Its protein is CASSRTGGPQHF. The chain combines TRBV7-9 with TRBJ1-5; possibly TRBD1 for D (5 bases). V lost 5 bases to trimming and J lost 9 bases, with 11 bases between them. This CDR3 has 12 residues. CDR1 is SEHNR, CDR2 FQNEAQ, per germline (reference sequence).

This sequence joins TRBV5-6 and TRBJ1-5, with D unresolved. Germline-derived CDR1 and CDR2 are SGHDT and YYEEEE. V dropped 4 bases and J dropped 2 bases, with 13 bases sitting between them. The CDR3 covers 15 residues. Here the CDR3 reads CASSRSWEGNQPQHF. In nucleotides, the CDR3 is TGTGCCAGCAGCAGGTCCTGGGAGGGCAATCAGCCCCAGCATTTT. Full variable domain (missing parts from reference TRBV5-6 and TRBJ1-5): DAGVTQSPTHLIKTRGQQVTLRCSPKSGHDTVSWYQQALGQGPQFIFQYYEEEERQRGNFPDRFSGHQFPNYSSELNVNALLLGDSALYLCASSRSWEGNQPQHFGDGTRLSIL.

The genes are TRBV5-4 and TRBJ1-1, with D perhaps matching TRBD1 (5 bases). The CDR3 is made up of 13 amino acids. V lost 2 bases and J lost 5, with 10 bases in between. Germline V gene sequence: CDR1 SGHNT, CDR2 YYREEE (reference sequence). This CDR3 reads CASSFWGGTEAFF. Here the CDR3 DNA reads TGTGCCAGCAGCTTCTGGGGGGGGACTGAAGCTTTCTTT.

The V gene is TRBV18, the J gene TRBJ1-2, with TRBD1 matching 8 bases. Germline CDR1 KGHSH, CDR2 LQKENI. J gave up 8 bases and V 8 bases, and 10 bases lay outside the gene matches. The CDR3 has 13 amino acids. The CDR3 bases are TGTGCCAGCCAACTAGCGACAGGGGACGGCTACACCTTC. As protein: CASQLATGDGYTF.

The chain recombines TRBV4-1 with TRBJ2-7, with D perhaps matching TRBD2 (5 bases). This CDR3 is built from 17 residues. CDR1 MGHRA and CDR2 YSYEKL come from the germline V gene. V gave up 2 bases and J gave up 4 bases, with 21 bases separating them. The CDR3 sequence: CASSQFFRANGKYEQYF. In DNA, the CDR3 is TGCGCCAGCAGCCAATTCTTCAGAGCAAACGGGAAGTACGAGCAGTACTTC.

This clone was counted a single time. J is TRBJ1-2 and V is TRBV7-9; tentative D call: TRBD1 (5 bases). The CDR3 extends over 13 amino acids. Germline values: CDR1 SEHNR, CDR2 FQNEAQ (reference sequence). V lost 4 bases to trimming and J lost 7 bases, with 13 bases between them. CDR3 region: CASSSQGSRGYTF. Here the CDR3 DNA reads TGTGCCAGCAGCTCGCAGGGAAGTCGTGGCTACACCTTC.

This chain links TRBV27 with TRBJ1-2; 7 bases fit TRBD1. With 3 bases clipped from V and 8 bases from J, the junction kept 18 bases outside the gene matches. The V gene's germline CDR1 is MNHEY and CDR2 SMNVEV (reference sequence). This CDR3 has 17 residues. The CDR3 DNA sequence: TGTGCCAGCAGTTTCCAGCCTCGGGACAGCCATACTGGGGGCTACACCTTC. This codes for CASSFQPRDSHTGGYTF.

This chain links TRBV5-1 with TRBJ1-1, with a possible D match to TRBD1 (5 bases). The CDR3 is 15 residues long. V was shortened by 2 bases and J by 1 base, with 12 bases between the two germline ends. CDR1 is SGHRS and CDR2 is YFSETQ in the germline V gene. CDR3 protein: CASSFHGTENTEAFF. CDR3 sequence (DNA): TGCGCCAGCAGCTTCCATGGGACGGAGAACACTGAAGCTTTCTTT.

The chain is built from TRBV18 and TRBJ1-2, with D possibly being TRBD1 (5 bases). This CDR3 has 14 amino acids. V shed 3 bases and J shed 3 bases, with 11 bases lying between them. From germline, CDR1 is KGHSH and CDR2 LQKENI. The CDR3 DNA sequence: TGTGCCAGCTCACCTCTCGGGGACCACTATGGCTACACCTTC. This encodes CASSPLGDHYGYTF.

This chain links TRBV7-9 with TRBJ1-4; the match to TRBD1 covers 8 bases. V lost 4 bases, J lost 6 bases, and 7 bases stayed unmatched. This CDR3 comprises 15 residues. CDR1 and CDR2 (germline): SEHNR, FQNEAQ (reference sequence). The CDR3 DNA is TGTGCCAGCAGCTGGGGATCAGGGGGCCATGAAAAACTGTTTTTT. Translation: CASSWGSGGHEKLFF.

This clone was recorded once. This sequence joins TRBV19 and TRBJ2-3; TRBD1 aligns across 8 bases. V lost 6 bases and J lost 1; bases outside the gene matches: 9. CDR3 size: 16 residues. Germline assignment: CDR1 LNHDA and CDR2 SQIVND (reference sequence). The CDR3 spells CASRLQGVVGTDTQYF. CDR3 in DNA: TGTGCCAGTAGGCTACAGGGGGTAGTGGGCACAGATACGCAGTATTTT.

CDR3 DNA sequence: TGTGCCAGCAGCTTAATTCGGGAGGGCGAGACCCAGTACTTC. Translation gives CASSLIREGETQYF. V usage is TRBV7-8 and J usage is TRBJ2-5, with 8 bases that match TRBD2. The CDR3 consists of 14 residues. Trimming removed 2 bases from V and 5 bases from J; junction bases left unmatched: 4. Looked up from germline, CDR1 is SGHVS and CDR2 is FQNEAQ.